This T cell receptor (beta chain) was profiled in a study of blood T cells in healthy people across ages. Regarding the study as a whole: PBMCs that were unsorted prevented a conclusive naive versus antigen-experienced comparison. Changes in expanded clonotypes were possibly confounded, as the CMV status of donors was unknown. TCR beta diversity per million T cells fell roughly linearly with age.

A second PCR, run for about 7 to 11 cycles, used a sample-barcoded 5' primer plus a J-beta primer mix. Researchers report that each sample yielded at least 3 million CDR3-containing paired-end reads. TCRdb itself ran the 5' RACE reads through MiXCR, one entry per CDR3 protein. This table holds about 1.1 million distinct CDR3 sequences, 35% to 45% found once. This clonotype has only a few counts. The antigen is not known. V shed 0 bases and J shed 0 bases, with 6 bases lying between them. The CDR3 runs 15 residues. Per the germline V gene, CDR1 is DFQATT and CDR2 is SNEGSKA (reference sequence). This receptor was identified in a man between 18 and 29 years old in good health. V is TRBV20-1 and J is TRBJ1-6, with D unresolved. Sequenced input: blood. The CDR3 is CSAREGSSYNSPLHF. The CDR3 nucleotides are TGCAGTGCTAGAGAGGGGAGCTCCTATAATTCACCCCTCCACTTT.